The entry below describes one T cell receptor beta chain. The antigen is undetermined. Trimming at V came to 5 bases and at J to 8 bases, leaving 9 bases not matched to a gene. Germline CDR1 SGHTA, CDR2 FQGNSA. The CDR3 has 15 residues. A second about 6 to 12 cycle PCR used barcoded and J-beta primers. Every cDNA molecule carried a tag from a template-switch adaptor bearing 12 random nucleotides. MiXCR, run by TCRdb on the 5' RACE reads, gives a single entry per CDR3 protein. The table has some 1.5 million distinct CDR3 sequences, roughly two fifths seen once. The data were taken from a study of blood T cells in healthy people across ages. Study-level findings and limits: Getting older went along with TCR beta diversity per million T cells dropping roughly linearly. Leaving the PBMCs unsorted stopped any conclusive comparison of naive versus antigen-experienced cells.

The chain employs TRBV7-2 and TRBJ2-4, with 10 bases aligning to TRBD1. The sequence came from a woman between 18 and 30 years old in good health. The sequenced sample consisted of blood. CDR3 nucleotides: TGTGCCAGCAGCCCAGCCGGGACAGGGGAAGACATTCAGTACTTC. It specifies CASSPAGTGEDIQYF.